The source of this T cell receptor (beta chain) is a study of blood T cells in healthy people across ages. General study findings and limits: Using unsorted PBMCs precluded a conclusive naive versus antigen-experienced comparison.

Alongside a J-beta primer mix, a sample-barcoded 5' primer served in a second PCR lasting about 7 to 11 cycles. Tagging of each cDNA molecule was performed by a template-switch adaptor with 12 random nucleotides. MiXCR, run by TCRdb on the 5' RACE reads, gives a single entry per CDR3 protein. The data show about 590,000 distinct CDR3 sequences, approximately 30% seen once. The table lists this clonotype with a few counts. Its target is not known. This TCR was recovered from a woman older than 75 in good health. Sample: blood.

DNA for the CDR3: TGCAGCGTTGAAGTAGGGGCGCAGGGAACCGGGGAGCTGTTTTTT. Translated: CSVEVGAQGTGELFF. V usage is TRBV29-1 and J usage is TRBJ2-2; weak D call: TRBD1 (5 bases). Trimming pared 1 base from V and 5 bases from J, leaving 14 bases between. The CDR3 loop spans 15 amino acids. Germline CDR1 is SQVTM and CDR2 is ANQGSEA.